This TCR beta chain was sequenced for a study of vaccination effects on CD4 cells after COVID-19. Study-level information: Early after vaccination, and again late, three convalescent patients were sampled. Overall study results and limits: The study found marked clonal contraction of infection- and vaccine-induced clones late after vaccination.

It was after nine to ten days of culture that CD4+ T cells were isolated. Confirmation by PCR established that the person had SARS-CoV-2 infection between March and December 2020. Either the BNT162b2 or mRNA-1273 vaccine was given to participants in two doses. The CDR3 is 15 amino acids. Per germline, CDR1 SGHDT and CDR2 YYEEEE. Unmatched junction bases numbered 3, after V lost 1 base and J lost 0 bases. With respect to this clone: The antigen remains undetermined.

TCRdb's table, derived via immunoSEQ multiplex PCR, lists solely in-frame clones and lacks some. The profile shows some 50,000 clones, around three quarters of them singletons. The sample was CD4+ T cells from PBMCs cultured without peptide, taken after COVID-19 vaccination. The chain uses TRBV5-6 and TRBJ2-7; 8 bases are shared with TRBD1. The origin of this receptor is a human donor who had a prior SARS-CoV-2 infection. The CDR3 loop reads CASSLKGTGSYEQYF. CDR3 sequence (DNA): TGTGCCAGCAGCTTGAAAGGGACAGGCTCCTACGAGCAGTACTTC.